This is a list of T cell receptor beta chains from one sample in a study of blood T cell repertoires in COVID-19. This table comes from immunoSEQ multiplex PCR, and its TCRdb copy is limited to in-frame clones, with some not included. The table has over 400,000 clones, approximately 85% seen once; the top ten hold approximately 3%. Material for sequencing was peripheral blood. The receptors stem from a human donor in a cohort sampled during active COVID-19. CDR3s include the opening cysteine and the closing phenylalanine or tryptophan. The D gene is left open where the match is weak. Clone size is given for some rows only: seen once, a few or many times, or a class if the clone is expanded.

- | 14 | TRBJ1-2 | TRBV30 | TRBD1 | CAWSPWTGGYGYTF | TGTGCCTGGAGTCCATGGACAGGCGGCTATGGCTACACCTTC
- | 13 | TRBJ2-2 | TRBV18 | - | CASSPRQTGELFF | TGTGCCAGCTCACCCCGCCAGACCGGGGAGCTGTTTTTT
- | 14 | TRBJ1-2 | TRBV5-8 | - | CASSLTGLAYGYTF | TGTGCCAGCAGCTTGACAGGCCTTGCCTATGGCTACACCTTC
- | 21 | TRBJ2-6 | TRBV9 | - | CASSVLESRFRTNAGANVLTF | TGTGCCAGCAGCGTCCTCGAGAGCCGTTTTCGGACAAACGCTGGGGCCAACGTCCTGACTTTC
- | 15 | TRBJ2-5 | TRBV5-1 | - | CASSLEPRRQETQYF | TGCGCCAGCAGCTTGGAACCGCGGCGGCAAGAGACCCAGTACTTC
- | 17 | TRBJ2-3 | TRBV6-2/TRBV6-3 | TRBD1 | CASSYSIRQGNSDTQYF | TGTGCCAGCAGTTACTCGATTCGACAGGGGAACTCAGATACGCAGTATTTT
- | 12 | TRBJ2-7 | TRBV5-1 | - | CASRDSAYEQYF | TGCGCCAGCAGAGACAGTGCCTACGAGCAGTACTTC
- | 16 | TRBJ1-5 | TRBV27 | TRBD1 | CASTMTGSYSNQPQHF | TGTGCCAGCACGATGACAGGGAGCTATAGCAATCAGCCCCAGCATTTT
- | 16 | TRBJ1-5 | TRBV19 | - | CASSIPPPRSNQPQHF | TGTGCCAGTAGTATTCCCCCTCCGAGGAGCAATCAGCCCCAGCATTTT
- | 18 | TRBJ2-1 | TRBV9 | TRBD2 | CASSARPNQGLDYNEQFF | TGTGCCAGCAGCGCCCGACCAAATCAGGGACTAGACTACAATGAGCAGTTCTTC
few | 17 | TRBJ1-2 | TRBV19 | TRBD1 | CASNSPNHRGGHYGYTF | TGTGCCAGTAACTCACCGAACCACAGGGGGGGACACTATGGCTACACCTTC
- | 15 | TRBJ2-1 | TRBV11-2 | TRBD1 | CASSQGQGVYNEQFF | TGTGCCAGCAGCCAAGGACAGGGGGTCTACAATGAGCAGTTCTTC
- | 15 | TRBJ2-3 | TRBV30 | TRBD2 | CAWSVNSGRGNTQYF | TGTGCCTGGAGTGTCAATAGCGGGAGAGGGAATACGCAGTATTTT
- | 13 | TRBJ2-7 | TRBV6-5 | TRBD1 | CASSWDREREQYF | TGTGCCAGCAGTTGGGACAGAGAACGCGAGCAGTACTTC
- | 16 | TRBJ2-2 | TRBV29-1 | TRBD1 | CSVGDTGTGGTGELFF | TGCAGCGTTGGAGATACAGGGACAGGGGGAACCGGGGAGCTGTTTTTT
- | 13 | TRBJ1-6 | TRBV2 | - | CASSGQPNSPLHF | TGTGCCAGCAGTGGACAGCCTAATTCACCCCTCCACTTT
- | 17 | TRBJ2-7 | TRBV6-2/TRBV6-3 | TRBD2 | CASSRPPGLAGTYEQYF | TGTGCCAGCAGCCGCCCGCCCGGACTAGCCGGAACCTACGAGCAGTACTTC
- | 16 | TRBJ2-7 | TRBV11-3 | TRBD2 | CASSLGGVSGSYEQYF | TGTGCCAGCAGCTTAGGTGGGGTTAGCGGGAGCTACGAGCAGTACTTC
- | 14 | TRBJ2-7 | TRBV18 | TRBD1 | CASSPGTASYEQYF | TGTGCCAGCTCACCCGGGACAGCCTCCTACGAGCAGTACTTC
- | 16 | TRBJ1-6 | TRBV5-1 | - | CASSLNAQGNNSPLHF | TGCGCCAGCAGCTTGAATGCCCAGGGGAACAATTCACCCCTCCACTTT
- | 13 | TRBJ1-4 | TRBV30 | TRBD1 | CAWSQGANEKLFF | TGTGCCTGGAGTCAGGGGGCTAATGAAAAACTGTTTTTT
few | 19 | TRBJ1-2 | TRBV19 | - | CASSMRQTWMEITNYGYTF | TGTGCCAGTAGTATGCGACAGACCTGGATGGAAATTACTAACTATGGCTACACCTTC
- | 14 | TRBJ2-3 | TRBV19 | - | CASSNTGIADTQYF | TGTGCCAGTAGTAACACCGGGATCGCAGATACGCAGTATTTT
once | 16 | TRBJ2-7 | TRBV5-6 | TRBD1 | CASSSGQGSTDYEQYF | TGTGCCAGCAGCTCTGGACAGGGCTCAACGGACTACGAGCAGTACTTC
- | 16 | TRBJ2-1 | TRBV19 | - | CASSIGRGPSYNEQFF | TGTGCCAGTAGTATAGGGAGGGGGCCGTCCTACAATGAGCAGTTCTTC
- | 15 | TRBJ1-2 | TRBV15 | TRBD1 | CATSTRTGTGYGYTF | TGTGCCACCAGCACCAGGACAGGGACGGGGTATGGCTACACCTTC
- | 15 | TRBJ2-1 | TRBV9 | TRBD2 | CASSPGTSPYNEQFF | TGTGCCAGCAGCCCCGGGACTAGTCCCTACAATGAGCAGTTCTTC
- | 16 | TRBJ2-3 | TRBV5-1 | TRBD1 | CASSFLGTGGSDTQYF | TGCGCCAGCAGCTTCCTCGGGACAGGGGGTTCGGATACGCAGTATTTT
- | 18 | TRBJ1-1 | TRBV7-2 | TRBD1 | CASSLARGQGGINTEAFF | TGTGCCAGCAGCTTAGCGAGAGGACAGGGCGGCATTAACACTGAAGCTTTCTTT
many | 19 | TRBJ2-5 | TRBV5-1 | - | CASSLNDQNLKPGKETQYF | TGCGCCAGCAGCTTAAACGACCAGAACTTAAAACCGGGAAAAGAGACCCAGTACTTC
- | 15 | TRBJ2-2 | TRBV18 | TRBD2 | CASSRRELDTGELFF | TGTGCCAGCTCACGGCGGGAGTTAGACACCGGGGAGCTGTTTTTT